This T cell receptor (beta chain) comes out of a study of T cell responses to AZD1222 COVID-19 vaccine. Germline V gene lookup returns CDR1 SQVTM and CDR2 ANQGSEA. The CDR3 sequence is 14 residues long. V was pared by 6 bases and J by 1 base, with 13 bases between. The repertoire was sequenced with immunoSEQ multiplex PCR; TCRdb's copy has only in-frame clones and lacks some. The sample records roughly 93,000 clones, roughly 89% being singletons. On this clone: As yet, its antigen is unknown.

Study conclusions and caveats: The donor group comprised mostly white British people and more females; the analysis possibly underestimated clonal diversity. Repertoires were obtained solely post-peak T cell response.

The source of this sequence is an adult in good health. The sequencing here drew on peripheral blood, taken on day 0 of MenACWY control vaccination. V is TRBV29-1 and J is TRBJ2-1; possible D gene TRBD1, 5 bases. This CDR3 reads CSVDTQSSYNEQFF. CDR3 nucleotides: TGCAGCGTGGACACCCAATCTTCCTACAATGAGCAGTTCTTC.